These T cell receptor beta chains were read from a single sample in a study of cytomegalovirus exposure and HLA in healthy donors. Produced via immunoSEQ multiplex PCR; TCRdb's table is partial and in-frame only. The sample lists approximately 150,000 clones; over 70% were seen once. Sequencing input: PBMCs. The receptors here all came from a male donor in good health and CMV-seronegative. CDR3s include the opening cysteine and the closing phenylalanine or tryptophan. D genes are given only for firm matches. Clone size is shown for a subset of rows, as once, few, many or a class of expanded clone.

TRBJ2-5	TRBV7-8	-	TRBD2	CASSYARGGLAGQETQYF	TGTGCCAGCAGCTACGCCCGAGGGGGACTAGCGGGGCAAGAGACCCAGTACTTC
TRBJ2-5	TRBV28	-	-	CASSLGGLGLRETQYF	TGTGCCAGCAGTTTAGGTGGCCTAGGTTTGCGAGAGACCCAGTACTTC
TRBJ2-7	TRBV7-2	-	-	CASSFATVTYEQYF	TGTGCCAGCAGCTTTGCAACGGTTACCTACGAGCAGTACTTC
TRBJ2-7	TRBV6-5	-	TRBD2	CASSPSAGAGYEQYF	TGTGCCAGCAGTCCATCAGCGGGAGCTGGGTACGAGCAGTACTTC
TRBJ1-5	TRBV19	-	-	CASSNSLTGGVFSNQPQHF	TGTGCCAGTAGTAACTCCCTTACCGGAGGAGTTTTTAGCAATCAGCCCCAGCATTTT
TRBJ2-1	TRBV11-1	-	TRBD2	CASSLELAAYNEQFF	TGTGCCAGCAGCTTAGAACTAGCGGCCTACAATGAGCAGTTCTTC
TRBJ1-2	TRBV5-6	-	TRBD1	CASSIIGTGVGYTF	TGTGCCAGCAGTATTATCGGGACAGGGGTCGGCTACACCTTC
TRBJ2-7	TRBV6-5	-	-	CASQSPGLAEQYF	TGTGCCAGCCAATCACCGGGTTTGGCCGAGCAGTACTTC
TRBJ1-5	TRBV19	-	TRBD1	CASRGQGNQPQHF	TGTGCCAGTAGAGGACAGGGCAATCAGCCCCAGCATTTT
TRBJ2-7	TRBV28	-	-	CASRTPTGSTYEQYF	TGTGCCAGCAGGACCCCAACGGGGAGCACGTACGAGCAGTACTTC
TRBJ2-7	TRBV7-3	-	TRBD1	CASSRTGDRAYEQYF	TGTGCCAGCAGCCGCACGGGGGACAGGGCTTACGAGCAGTACTTC
TRBJ1-2	TRBV7-6	-	TRBD1	CASSLGPSGTGGTYGYTF	TGTGCCAGCAGCTTAGGGCCCTCCGGGACAGGGGGGACCTATGGCTACACCTTC
TRBJ2-2	TRBV4-3	-	TRBD2	CASSPGTSGSTGELFF	TGCGCCAGCAGCCCGGGGACTAGCGGGAGCACCGGGGAGCTGTTTTTT
TRBJ1-1	TRBV6-1	-	TRBD1	CASRRDRNTEAFF	TGTGCCAGCAGACGGGACAGGAACACTGAAGCTTTCTTT
TRBJ1-4	TRBV7-8	-	TRBD1	CASSPPDRGRGKLFF	TGTGCCAGCAGCCCCCCGGACAGGGGGCGAGGAAAACTGTTTTTT
TRBJ1-5	TRBV18	few	-	CASSSQEGGSNQPQHF	TGTGCCAGCTCATCTCAGGAAGGAGGGAGCAATCAGCCCCAGCATTTT
TRBJ1-4	TRBV25-1	-	-	CASSVLGQGREKLFF	TGTGCCAGCAGTGTTCTCGGACAAGGGAGGGAGAAACTGTTTTTT
TRBJ2-3	TRBV7-3	-	-	CASSLTGSNTDTQYF	TGTGCCAGCAGCTTAACCGGGAGCAACACAGATACGCAGTATTTT
TRBJ2-7	TRBV4-3	-	TRBD1	CASSQARGGQGFAGAYEQYF	TGCGCCAGCAGCCAAGCGAGGGGAGGACAGGGGTTTGCGGGAGCCTACGAGCAGTACTTC
TRBJ2-7	TRBV30	-	-	CAWSPAGVSSYEQYF	TGTGCCTGGAGTCCGGCAGGGGTGAGCTCCTACGAGCAGTACTTC
TRBJ1-4	TRBV30	-	-	CAWSVRGNEKLFF	TGTGCCTGGAGTGTAAGGGGTAATGAAAAACTGTTTTTT
TRBJ1-5	TRBV7-9	-	TRBD1	CASSLAATGTGAGNQPQHF	TGTGCCAGCAGTTTAGCGGCAACCGGGACAGGGGCTGGCAATCAGCCCCAGCATTTT
TRBJ2-1	TRBV7-9	-	-	CASSVPLGAAEQFF	TGTGCCAGCAGCGTCCCCCTGGGGGCGGCCGAGCAGTTCTTC
TRBJ1-4	TRBV27	-	TRBD1	CASSLIGQGGEKLFF	TGTGCCAGCAGCCTGATCGGACAGGGAGGTGAAAAACTGTTTTTT
TRBJ1-1	TRBV7-2	once	-	CASSLPVRQSMNTEAFF	TGTGCCAGCAGCCTGCCCGTACGACAGTCCATGAACACTGAAGCTTTCTTT
TRBJ1-3	TRBV30	-	-	CAWRKSSGNTIYF	TGTGCCTGGAGGAAGAGCTCTGGAAACACCATATATTTT
TRBJ1-3	TRBV5-6	-	-	CASSEAAGNTIYF	TGTGCCAGCAGCGAGGCTGCTGGAAACACCATATATTTT
TRBJ2-7	TRBV5-1	-	TRBD1	CASSIDRGGYEQYF	TGCGCCAGCAGCATCGACAGGGGTGGCTACGAGCAGTACTTC
TRBJ2-2	TRBV28	-	-	CATLRSVRSGELFF	TGTGCCACCCTACGGTCTGTTCGATCCGGGGAGCTGTTTTTT
TRBJ1-2	TRBV28	-	-	CASSFKPQGPSGGYTF	TGTGCCAGCAGTTTTAAACCGCAGGGGCCTTCTGGCGGCTACACCTTC
TRBJ2-1	TRBV7-9	few	TRBD1	CASSLARTGGLYEQFF	TGTGCCAGCAGCTTAGCCCGGACAGGGGGTCTCTATGAGCAGTTCTTC
TRBJ2-7	TRBV28	-	TRBD1	CASSFSNRGYRF	TGTGCCAGCAGTTTTTCGAACAGGGGGTACAGGTTC
TRBJ1-5	TRBV7-8	few	-	CASSPTLDNGNQPQHF	TGTGCCAGCAGCCCAACTTTGGACAATGGCAATCAGCCCCAGCATTTT